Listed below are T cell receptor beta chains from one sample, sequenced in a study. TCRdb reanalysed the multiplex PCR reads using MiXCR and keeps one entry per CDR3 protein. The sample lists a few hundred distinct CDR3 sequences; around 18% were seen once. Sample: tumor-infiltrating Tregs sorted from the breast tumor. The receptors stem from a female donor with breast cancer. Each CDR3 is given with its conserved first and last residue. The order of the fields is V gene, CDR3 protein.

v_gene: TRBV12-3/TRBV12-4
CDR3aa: CASSLGTQDGYTF

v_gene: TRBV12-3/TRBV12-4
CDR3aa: CASSSQANYGYTF

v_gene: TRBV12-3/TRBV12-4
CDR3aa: CASRPGQGRDGYTF

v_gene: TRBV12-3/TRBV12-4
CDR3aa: CVSSKGQGNYGYTF

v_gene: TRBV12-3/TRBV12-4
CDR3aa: CASRNLTGDSANYGYTF

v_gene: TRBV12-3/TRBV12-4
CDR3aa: CASASGQDYGYTF

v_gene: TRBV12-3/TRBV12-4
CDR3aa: CASSLAGTAYGYTF

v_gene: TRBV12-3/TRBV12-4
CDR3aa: CASSTLRQGTGYTF

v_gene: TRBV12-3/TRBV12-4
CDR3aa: CASSFGSPGRDGYTF

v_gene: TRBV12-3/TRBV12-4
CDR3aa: CASTPTQDSGRRTF